Listed here is a single T cell receptor beta chain. The data were obtained in a study of response to subunit inactivated influenza vaccine. Each CDR3 protein is one row after TCRdb ran MiXCR on the RT-PCR reads. The sample records approximately 700,000 distinct CDR3 sequences, over 11% being singletons. Trimming removed 1 base from V and 3 bases from J, with 12 bases in between. The germline CDR1 and CDR2 sequences are SEHNR and FQNEAQ (reference sequence). This CDR3 region has 15 residues. This specimen consisted of PBMCs from blood, obtained approximately 15 days before vaccination. The sequence was obtained from a man aged 50 or older who received an inactivated influenza vaccine. The rearrangement uses TRBV7-9 and TRBJ2-5; D is unclear. CDR3 loop: CASSLGYTRKETQYF. As DNA, the CDR3 is TGTGCCAGCAGCTTAGGCTACACCAGGAAAGAGACCCAGTACTTC.